This TCR beta chain was identified in a study of early T cells in non-severe SARS-CoV-2 infection. Study overall: With bulk RNA from unsorted whole blood as input, sequencing yielded unpaired chains.

This clonotype has a count of ten or more. Germline CDR1 MRHNA, CDR2 SNTAGT. This CDR3 has 15 residues. V was trimmed by 5 bases and J by 6 bases, leaving 16 bases between them. In TCRdb, the 5' RACE reads were re-called with MiXCR into one record per CDR3 protein. The sample records more than 25,000 distinct CDR3 sequences, about 9.5% being singletons. The V call is TRBV6-4, the J call TRBJ2-2; D is undetermined. The sample comprised whole blood. This clonotype was sampled from an adult who was a healthcare worker with PCR-confirmed SARS-CoV-2 infection or an uninfected control (not recorded which). CDR3 bases: TGTGCCAGCAGTCCAATGGGCAACGCACCCGGGGAGCTGTTTTTT. Its protein is CASSPMGNAPGELFF.